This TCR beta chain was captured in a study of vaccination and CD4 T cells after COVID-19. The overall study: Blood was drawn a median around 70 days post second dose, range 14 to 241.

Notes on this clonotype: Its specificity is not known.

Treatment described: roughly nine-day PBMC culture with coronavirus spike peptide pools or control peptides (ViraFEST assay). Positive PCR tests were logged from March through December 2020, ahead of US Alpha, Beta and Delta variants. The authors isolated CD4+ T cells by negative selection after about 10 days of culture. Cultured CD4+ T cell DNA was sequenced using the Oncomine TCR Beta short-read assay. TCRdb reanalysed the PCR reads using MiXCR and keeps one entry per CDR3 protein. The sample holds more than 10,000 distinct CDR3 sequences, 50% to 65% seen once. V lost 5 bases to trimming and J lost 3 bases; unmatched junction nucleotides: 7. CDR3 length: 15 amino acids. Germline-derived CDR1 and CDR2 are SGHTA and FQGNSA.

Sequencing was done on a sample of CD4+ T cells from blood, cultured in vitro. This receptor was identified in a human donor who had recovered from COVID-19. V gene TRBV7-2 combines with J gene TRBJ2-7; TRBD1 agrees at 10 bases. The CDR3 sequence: CASSDDRGQFYEQYF. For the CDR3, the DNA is TGTGCCAGCAGCGATGACAGGGGGCAATTCTACGAGCAGTACTTC.